The present T cell receptor (beta chain) was sequenced within a study of blood T cell repertoires in COVID-19. In the study's own analysis: The assay estimated nucleated cells by amplifying reference gene primers. This table comes from immunoSEQ multiplex PCR, and its TCRdb copy is limited to in-frame clones, with some not included. The DNA was the basis for D and trimming; V, J and clone size are from that table. The sample holds roughly 250,000 clones; about 83% are singletons and the top ten take around 3.3%. Participants had their cohort set by participant-reported clinical history. This CDR3 contains 14 residues. V was clipped by 4 bases and J by 3 bases, with 11 bases between them. Germline V gene sequence: CDR1 LGHDT, CDR2 YNNKEL (reference sequence). This clone was seen just once.

V and J are TRBV3-1 (or the pseudogene TRBV3-2) and TRBJ2-3; D might be TRBD1 (6 bases). The source is a woman aged 40 to 49 who had been exposed to COVID-19. Sequenced: PBMCs or T cells enriched from blood (not recorded which). The CDR3 DNA reads TGTGCCAGCAGCCTTGGGGGCGCAACAGATACGCAGTATTTT. Protein product: CASSLGGATDTQYF.